These 24 T cell receptor beta chains were sequenced from one sample in a study of T cell repertoires in ileal Crohn's disease. Data came from immunoSEQ multiplex PCR; TCRdb stores just in-frame clones and leaves some out. The repertoire consists of over 10,000 clones, with approximately 78% occurring once and the leading ten covering about 4.4%. Time point noted: neoterminal ileum biopsy at postoperative endoscopy, about 6 months after surgery. Sequenced material: ileal tissue. The receptors were gathered from an adult with Crohn's disease.

This rearrangement joins TRBV7-9 to TRBJ2-3; 7 bases are a match to TRBD1. The CDR3 covers 18 residues. V was clipped by 6 bases and J by 2 bases; unmatched bases: 17. The germline CDR1 and CDR2 sequences are SEHNR and FQNEAQ (reference sequence). The CDR3 reads CASSSDPLGRGYTDTQYF. The CDR3 region has the DNA TGTGCCAGCAGTTCAGATCCCTTGGGCAGGGGGTACACAGATACGCAGTATTTT.

The chain combines TRBV9 with TRBJ1-2; D perhaps matches TRBD1 (5 bases). V was cut by 0 bases and J by 6 bases, with 15 bases left in between. Looked up from germline, CDR1 is SGDLS and CDR2 is YYNGEE. The CDR3 is 15 residues long. In DNA form, the CDR3 reads TGTGCCAGCAGCGTAGCTTCCCAGGGTACCGATGGCTACACCTTC. As protein: CASSVASQGTDGYTF.

The chain couples TRBV14 to TRBJ2-1; perhaps TRBD2 as D (5 bases). V was clipped by 4 bases and J by 3 bases, with 16 bases between them. Germline-derived CDR1 and CDR2 are SGHDN and FVKESK. The CDR3 is made up of 16 amino acids. Written as DNA, the CDR3 is TGTGCCAGCAGCCCCCGTTCGGGATGGGTCTACAATGAGCAGTTCTTC. Its translation: CASSPRSGWVYNEQFF.

The rearrangement joins TRBV7-9 to TRBJ2-2; D remains ambiguous. V lost 3 bases and J 5 bases, leaving 16 bases between the germline ends. Germline CDR1 SEHNR, CDR2 FQNEAQ (reference sequence). The CDR3 is 16 amino acids. The CDR3 nucleotides are TGTGCCAGCAGCTTTTTGATCGGTCCCGGGACCGGGGAGCTGTTTTTT. It yields the protein CASSFLIGPGTGELFF.

V and J are TRBV27 and TRBJ1-2; possibly TRBD1 for D (6 bases). The CDR3 has 17 residues. From germline, CDR1 is MNHEY and CDR2 SMNVEV (reference sequence). V lost 6 bases and J 0 bases, leaving 20 bases between the germline ends. CDR3 in DNA: TGTGCCAGCAGGAAACAGGGAGGGGGATTAGCTAACTATGGCTACACCTTC. Its translation: CASRKQGGGLANYGYTF.

The V gene is TRBV5-1, the J gene TRBJ2-5, with D perhaps TRBD1 (6 bases). V gave up 4 bases and J gave up 5 bases, with 18 bases separating them. CDR1 is SGHRS and CDR2 is YFSETQ in the germline V gene. CDR3 size: 15 residues. The CDR3 sequence is CASSPSGERGETQYF. CDR3 DNA sequence: TGCGCCAGCAGCCCCTCAGGGGAGCGAGGGGAGACCCAGTACTTC. The full variable domain, rest sourced from reference TRBV5-1 and TRBJ2-5, is KAGVTQTPRYLIKTRGQQVTLSCSPISGHRSVSWYQQTPGQGLQFLFEYFSETQRNKGNFPGRFSGRQFSNSRSEMNVSTLELGDSALYLCASSPSGERGETQYFGPGTRLLVL.

The chain has TRBV5-4 and TRBJ1-1; no clear D. The CDR3 length is 13 residues. Germline V gives CDR1 SGHNT, CDR2 YYREEE (reference sequence). Trimming shortened V by 2 bases and J by 4 bases, and 9 bases separated the two germline ends. The CDR3 spells CASSLTIGTEAFF. For the CDR3, the DNA is TGTGCCAGCAGCTTAACTATCGGCACTGAAGCTTTCTTT.

This chain joins TRBV6-6 and TRBJ2-1; tentative D call: TRBD2 (6 bases). The ends were cut back, 6 bases at V and 3 bases at J, with 15 bases in the middle. Germline assignment: CDR1 MNHNY and CDR2 SVGAGI (reference sequence). CDR3 size: 15 residues. The CDR3 DNA reads as TGTGCCAGCAGCCTGGGACTTGAGCGCTACAATGAGCAGTTCTTC. As protein: CASSLGLERYNEQFF.

This clone appeared a single time. The chain has TRBV6-5 and TRBJ1-3; D remains ambiguous. V lost 0 bases and J 4 bases, leaving 4 bases between the germline ends. CDR1 MNHEY and CDR2 SVGAGI come from the germline V gene. This CDR3 contains 13 residues. The CDR3: CASSYSAGNTIYF. The CDR3 nucleotides read TGTGCCAGCAGTTACTCCGCGGGAAACACCATATATTTT.

The V call is TRBV6-1, the J call TRBJ2-7, with 12 bases aligning to TRBD2. After removal of 4 bases from V and 3 bases from J, the junction contained 4 bases not matched to a gene. Germline CDR1 and CDR2: MNHNS and SASEGT. The CDR3 sequence is 15 residues long. As DNA, the CDR3 is TGTGCCAGCAGTGGAGAGACTAGCGGGAGCTACGAGCAGTACTTC. Amino acids: CASSGETSGSYEQYF.

This clone was seen a single time. This rearrangement joins TRBV19 to TRBJ2-1; D perhaps matches TRBD1 (6 bases). Germline V gene lookup returns CDR1 LNHDA and CDR2 SQIVND (reference sequence). The CDR3 has 15 residues. Trimming took 8 bases from V and 3 from J, leaving 17 bases between them. The CDR3 loop reads CASRLRDTYYNEQFF. The CDR3 nucleotides read TGTGCCAGTCGACTCCGGGACACCTACTACAATGAGCAGTTCTTC.

This sequence joins TRBV6-1 and TRBJ2-1; possible D gene TRBD2, 6 bases. V was shortened by 6 bases and J by 9 bases, with 12 bases between the two germline ends. The CDR3 covers 12 residues. CDR1 and CDR2 (germline): MNHNS, SASEGT. The CDR3 region has the DNA TGTGCCAGCAGGATAGCAGCGGGTGAGCAGTTCTTC. Protein product: CASRIAAGEQFF.

This chain connects TRBV19 to TRBJ1-3; no reliable D call. This CDR3 spans 15 amino acids. CDR1 is LNHDA, CDR2 SQIVND, per germline (reference sequence). V lost 5 bases and J lost 0, with 11 bases in between. CDR3 bases: TGTGCCAGTAGTGTCCAGGTATACTCTGGAAACACCATATATTTT. It is translated as CASSVQVYSGNTIYF.

J is TRBJ2-7 and V is TRBV6-1, with 7 nucleotides matching TRBD2. Germline lookup yields CDR1 MNHNS and CDR2 SASEGT. This CDR3 contains 15 residues. Trimming removed 7 bases from V and 4 bases from J; junction bases left unmatched: 13. CDR3 sequence: CASKRGASGGYEQYF. The CDR3 DNA reads TGTGCCAGCAAGAGAGGTGCTAGCGGAGGATACGAGCAGTACTTC.

This clone appeared a few times. The chain joins TRBV7-3 to TRBJ2-2; a weak D match, TRBD2 (6 bases). The CDR3 runs to 16 residues. From germline, CDR1 is SGHTA and CDR2 FQGTGA. The V end was cut by 4 bases, the J end by 5 bases, with 17 bases between. As DNA, the CDR3 is TGTGCCAGCAGCTCCTCAGGGACTCTGACTACCGGGGAGCTGTTTTTT. Translating gives CASSSSGTLTTGELFF.

The genes are TRBV10-1 and TRBJ2-1; 11 bases agree with TRBD2. The CDR3 loop spans 15 amino acids. Germline lookup yields CDR1 WNHNN and CDR2 SYGVQD (reference sequence). V shed 4 bases and J 9 bases; nucleotides not matched to a gene: 8. The CDR3 spells CASSAGLAELAEQFF. The CDR3 bases are TGCGCCAGCAGTGCGGGACTAGCGGAGTTGGCTGAGCAGTTCTTC.

The V call is TRBV5-1, the J call TRBJ2-2, with TRBD2 identical over 14 bases. The CDR3 runs 19 residues. Unmatched junction bases numbered 10, after V lost 5 bases and J lost 1 base. Germline loops: CDR1 SGHRS, CDR2 YFSETQ. DNA for the CDR3: TGCGCCAGCAGTCGTACCGGGACTAGCGGGAGTTTGAACACCGGGGAGCTGTTTTTT. Its protein product is CASSRTGTSGSLNTGELFF.

This clone appeared once. The gene calls are TRBV5-1 and TRBJ2-5; 7 bases map to TRBD1. Germline V CDR1 and CDR2: SGHRS, YFSETQ. The CDR3 has 15 amino acids. Trimming cost V 4 bases and J 5 bases; bases outside gene matches: 11. DNA of the CDR3: TGCGCCAGCAGCCATTGGACAGGCCGAGAGGAGACCCAGTACTTC. Amino acids: CASSHWTGREETQYF.

J is TRBJ2-7 and V is TRBV6-5; the D is unclear. This CDR3 contains 13 residues. Trimming took off 2 bases at V and 1 base at J, with 6 bases between the two ends. Looked up from germline, CDR1 is MNHEY and CDR2 is SVGAGI. The CDR3 here is CASSYRFSYEQYF. For the CDR3, the DNA is TGTGCCAGCAGTTACCGGTTTTCCTACGAGCAGTACTTC.

This clone was seen more than once but under ten times. V and J are TRBV18 and TRBJ2-2; 7 bases are a match to TRBD2. V lost 1 base, J lost 0 bases, and 2 bases stayed unmatched. CDR1 and CDR2 (germline): KGHSH, LQKENI. The CDR3 runs to 16 residues. The DNA for the CDR3 is TGTGCCAGCTCACCACGGGGGGGAACGAACACCGGGGAGCTGTTTTTT. Translating it yields CASSPRGGTNTGELFF.

There are a few counts of this clone. This chain connects TRBV15 to TRBJ1-5, with 9 bases identical to TRBD1. Germline loops: CDR1 LNHNV, CDR2 YYDKDF (reference sequence). Trimming cost V 5 bases and J 4 bases; bases outside gene matches: 9. This CDR3 contains 16 residues. Written as DNA, the CDR3 is TGTGCCACCAGCCCATTAGACAGGGGGAGGAATCAGCCCCAGCATTTT. The encoded protein is CATSPLDRGRNQPQHF.

The V gene is TRBV19, the J gene TRBJ1-1; 8 nucleotides match TRBD1. Losses at the gene ends were 3 bases for V and 8 bases for J; bases not matched to a gene: 5. This CDR3 has 13 amino acids. CDR1 LNHDA and CDR2 SQIVND come from the germline V gene (reference sequence). The chain's CDR3 is CASSMGGTGEAFF. In DNA, the CDR3 is TGTGCCAGTAGTATGGGGGGGACAGGCGAAGCTTTCTTT.

The V call is TRBV7-2, the J call TRBJ2-1; weak D call: TRBD2 (6 bases). Germline-derived CDR1 and CDR2 are SGHTA and FQGNSA. The CDR3 is 15 residues long. V lost 1 base to trimming and J lost 0 bases, with 7 bases between them. CDR3 sequence: CASSLGAGSYNEQFF. The DNA for the CDR3 is TGTGCCAGCAGCTTAGGAGCGGGCTCCTACAATGAGCAGTTCTTC.

This chain connects TRBV9 to TRBJ1-5; TRBD1 matches 7 bases. CDR3 length: 14 amino acids. The germline CDR1 and CDR2 sequences are SGDLS and YYNGEE. The V and J ends lost 4 bases and 6 bases, in that order; junction bases with no gene match: 7. The CDR3 loop is CASSPGTAGQPQHF. In DNA form, the CDR3 reads TGTGCCAGCAGCCCAGGGACAGCGGGTCAGCCCCAGCATTTT.